Each of the 6 T cell receptor beta chains below was sequenced from the same sample in a study of T cells in Graves' hyperthyroidism and ophthalmopathy. TCR beta CDR3 regions were amplified from RNA. A first-round RT-PCR of the TCR CDR3 used the HTBI primer set. In TCRdb, the multiplex PCR reads were re-called with MiXCR into one record per CDR3 protein. The repertoire holds about 400,000 distinct CDR3 sequences, 14% to 15% seen once, with approximately 30% in the top ten. The sample comprised blood. The receptors come from a woman aged 30 to 39 with Graves' hyperthyroidism.

The table lists this clonotype with many counts. The chain carries TRBV6-1 and TRBJ1-5; D possibly corresponds to TRBD1 (5 bases). This CDR3 contains 15 residues. In germline, CDR1 is MNHNS, CDR2 SASEGT. Trimming took 2 bases from V and 3 from J, leaving 11 bases between them. As DNA, the CDR3 is TGTGCCAGCAGTGAAAGGGCCGGACACAATCAGCCCCAGCATTTT. Its translation is CASSERAGHNQPQHF.

The sample holds many counts of this clonotype. V and J are TRBV27 and TRBJ2-1; 12 bases fit TRBD2. V lost 6 bases to trimming and J lost 0 bases; unmatched junction nucleotides: 3. The CDR3 is made up of 16 amino acids. Per the germline V gene, CDR1 is MNHEY and CDR2 is SMNVEV (reference sequence). CDR3 residues: CASSLLAGGSYNEQFF. Written as DNA, the CDR3 is TGTGCCAGCAGCCTACTAGCGGGAGGCTCCTACAATGAGCAGTTCTTC.

This clonotype was detected ten times or more. The rearrangement links TRBV6-2 or TRBV6-3 to TRBJ2-7; unclear D gene. The germline V gene encodes CDR1 MNHEY and CDR2 SVGEGT. V dropped 0 bases and J dropped 5 bases, with 20 bases sitting between them. CDR3 length: 17 residues. DNA of the CDR3: TGTGCCAGCAGTTACTCGACGATCATCCGGGTTCTCAACGAGCAGTACTTC. It is translated as CASSYSTIIRVLNEQYF.

The J gene is TRBJ2-1, the V gene TRBV7-9; D assignment may be TRBD1 or TRBD2 (5 bases each). This CDR3 spans 17 amino acids. V was cut by 5 bases and J by 1 base, with 18 bases left in between. CDR1 SEHNR and CDR2 FQNEAQ come from the germline V gene (reference sequence). The DNA of the CDR3 is TGTGCCAGCAGCCACCCGGCTACGGGACGGTCCTACAATGAGCAGTTCTTC. Amino acids: CASSHPATGRSYNEQFF.

This clonotype appeared many times. The V gene is TRBV2, the J gene TRBJ2-3; 10 bases are shared with TRBD2. CDR1 is SNHLY, CDR2 FYNNEI, per germline. Trimming at V came to 7 bases and at J to 3 bases, leaving 16 bases not matched to a gene. This CDR3 spans 18 amino acids. CDR3 coding DNA: TGTGCCAGCAAACCCGCCGGGACTAGCGCTTCTTTTACAGATACGCAGTATTTT. Protein sequence: CASKPAGTSASFTDTQYF. Supplemented by reference TRBV2 and TRBJ2-3, the full variable domain reads EPEVTQTPSHQVTQMGQEVILRCVPISNHLYFYWYRQILGQKVEFLVSFYNNEISEKSEIFDDQFSVERPDGSNFTLKIRSTKLEDSAMYFCASKPAGTSASFTDTQYFGPGTRLTVL.

The chain recombines TRBV20-1 with TRBJ2-7; 13 positions agree with TRBD2. Trimming cost V 0 bases and J 6 bases; bases outside gene matches: 2. The CDR3 length is 14 residues. Germline V gene data show CDR1 as DFQATT and CDR2 as SNEGSKA (reference sequence). This CDR3 is CSAREGLAGTEQYF. DNA of the CDR3: TGCAGTGCTAGAGAGGGACTAGCGGGAACCGAGCAGTACTTC.